This TCR beta chain was profiled in a study of T-cell reconstitution after alpha-beta-depleted transplantation in children. The authors prepared the TCRbeta library with unique molecular identifiers. TCRdb processed the PCR reads anew with MiXCR; each CDR3 protein has one entry. The profile covers around 380,000 distinct CDR3 sequences, with about a tenth appearing a single time and 4.5% to 6% taken by the ten largest. The CDR3 covers 11 residues. With 3 bases removed from V and 15 bases from J, the gap between germline ends came to 12 bases. In germline, CDR1 is MNHEY, CDR2 SMNVEV (reference sequence).

The receptor was derived from a human donor who donated a stem cell graft to a child with acute myeloid leukemia. The sample consisted of PBMCs from the stem cell graft donor, taken from the stem cell graft. The rearrangement uses TRBV27 and TRBJ2-1; D is unresolved. In DNA, the CDR3 is TGTGCCAGCAGTTTGGGCGTTGTGAGGTTCTTC. Translated, it gives CASSLGVVRFF.